The TCR beta chain under discussion was sequenced for a study of blood T cell repertoires in COVID-19. Trimming shortened V by 7 bases and J by 2 bases, and 11 bases separated the two germline ends. The CDR3 is 13 residues long. Assignment of participants to cohorts was predicated upon participant-reported clinical history. In Cohort 3, a recovered donor had either two negative PCRs, clearance, or symptom resolution. This clone was found once. Authors' data handling: Using reference gene primer amplification, nucleated cell counts were estimated. Profiling relied on immunoSEQ multiplex PCR, and the TCRdb table lists in-frame clones only, not all of them. That table gives V, J and clone size, and the DNA gave D and trimming. The table shows more than 150,000 clones, with roughly 80% occurring only once.

The sample comprised PBMCs or T cells enriched from blood (not recorded which). The sequence was collected from a woman between 45 and 65 years old who had recovered from COVID-19. V usage is TRBV12-3 or TRBV12-4 and J usage is TRBJ1-1, with no clear D. Written as DNA, the CDR3 is TGTGCCAGCACCGAGGGCCCTAACACTGAAGCTTTCTTT. Its translation: CASTEGPNTEAFF.